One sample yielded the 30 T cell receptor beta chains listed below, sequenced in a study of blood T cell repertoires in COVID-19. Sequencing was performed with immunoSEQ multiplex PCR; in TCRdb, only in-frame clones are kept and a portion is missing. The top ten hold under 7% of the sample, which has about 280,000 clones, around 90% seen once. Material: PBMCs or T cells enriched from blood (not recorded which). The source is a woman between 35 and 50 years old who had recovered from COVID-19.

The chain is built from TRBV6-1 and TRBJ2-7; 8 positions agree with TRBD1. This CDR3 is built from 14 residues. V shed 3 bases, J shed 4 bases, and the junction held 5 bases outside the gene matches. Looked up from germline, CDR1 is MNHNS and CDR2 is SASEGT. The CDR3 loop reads CASSDRTGRYEQYF. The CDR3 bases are TGTGCCAGCAGTGACAGGACAGGGCGATACGAGCAGTACTTC.

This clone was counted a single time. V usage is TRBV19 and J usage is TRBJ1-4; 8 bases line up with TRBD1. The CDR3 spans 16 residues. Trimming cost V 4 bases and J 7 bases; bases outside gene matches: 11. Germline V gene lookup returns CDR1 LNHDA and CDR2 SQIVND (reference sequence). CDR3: CASSTNRGGPLEKLFF. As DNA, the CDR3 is TGTGCCAGTAGTACAAACAGGGGGGGACCGCTTGAAAAACTGTTTTTT.

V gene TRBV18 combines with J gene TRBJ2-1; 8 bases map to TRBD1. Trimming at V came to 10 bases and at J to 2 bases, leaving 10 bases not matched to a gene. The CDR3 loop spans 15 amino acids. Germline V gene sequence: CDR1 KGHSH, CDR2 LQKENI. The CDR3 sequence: CATLGQGPTYNEQFF. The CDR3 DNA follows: TGTGCCACCCTCGGACAGGGTCCTACCTACAATGAGCAGTTCTTC.

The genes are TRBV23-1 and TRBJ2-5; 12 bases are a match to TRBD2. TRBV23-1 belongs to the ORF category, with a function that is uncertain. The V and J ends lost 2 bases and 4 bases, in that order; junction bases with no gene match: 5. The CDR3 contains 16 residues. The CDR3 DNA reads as TGCGCCAGCAGTCAAGTACTAGCGGGAGGAAGAGAGACCCAGTACTTC. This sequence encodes CASSQVLAGGRETQYF.

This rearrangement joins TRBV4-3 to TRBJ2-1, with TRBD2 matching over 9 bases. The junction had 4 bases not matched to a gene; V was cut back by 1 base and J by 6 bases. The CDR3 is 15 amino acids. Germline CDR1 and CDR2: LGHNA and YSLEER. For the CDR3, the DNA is TGCGCCAGCAGCCAAGTAGCGGGAGATGTCAATGAGCAGTTCTTC. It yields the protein CASSQVAGDVNEQFF.

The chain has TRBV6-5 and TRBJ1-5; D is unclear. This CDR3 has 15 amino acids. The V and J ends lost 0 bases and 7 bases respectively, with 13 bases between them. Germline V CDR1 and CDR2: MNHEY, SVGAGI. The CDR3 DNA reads TGTGCCAGCAGTTACTCGGTCTCGCAAAGCCAGCCCCAGCATTTT. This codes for CASSYSVSQSQPQHF.

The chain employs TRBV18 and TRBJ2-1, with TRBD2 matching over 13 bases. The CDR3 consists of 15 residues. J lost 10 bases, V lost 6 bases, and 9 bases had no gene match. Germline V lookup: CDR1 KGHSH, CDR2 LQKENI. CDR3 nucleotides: TGTGCCAGCTCCGCAGGACTAGCGGGAGTCGGAGAGCAGTTCTTC. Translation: CASSAGLAGVGEQFF.

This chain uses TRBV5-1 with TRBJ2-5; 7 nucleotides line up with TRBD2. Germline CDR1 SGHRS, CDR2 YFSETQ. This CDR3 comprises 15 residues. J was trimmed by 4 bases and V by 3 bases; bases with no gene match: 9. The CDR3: CASSSPERDRETQYF. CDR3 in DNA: TGCGCCAGCAGCTCACCGGAGCGGGATAGAGAGACCCAGTACTTC.

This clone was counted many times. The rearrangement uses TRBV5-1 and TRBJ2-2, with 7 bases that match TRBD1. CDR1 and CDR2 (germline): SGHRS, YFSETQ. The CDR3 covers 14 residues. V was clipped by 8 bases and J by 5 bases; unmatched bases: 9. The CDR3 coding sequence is TGCGCCAGTCATAAGGGGGCGCGTACCGGGGAGCTGTTTTTT. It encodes CASHKGARTGELFF.

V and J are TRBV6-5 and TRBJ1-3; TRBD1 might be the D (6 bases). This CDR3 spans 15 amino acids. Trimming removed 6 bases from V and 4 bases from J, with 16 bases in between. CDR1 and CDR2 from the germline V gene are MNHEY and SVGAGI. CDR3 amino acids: CASSHRASGGNTIYF. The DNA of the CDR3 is TGTGCCAGCAGCCACAGGGCTTCGGGGGGAAACACCATATATTTT.

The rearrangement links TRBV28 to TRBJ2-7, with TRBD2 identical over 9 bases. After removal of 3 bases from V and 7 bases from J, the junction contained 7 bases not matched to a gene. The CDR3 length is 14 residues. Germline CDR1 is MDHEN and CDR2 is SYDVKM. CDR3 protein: CASSFDPGLAEQYF. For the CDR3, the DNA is TGTGCCAGCAGTTTTGATCCCGGACTAGCGGAGCAGTACTTC. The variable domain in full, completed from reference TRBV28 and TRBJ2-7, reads DVKVTQSSRYLVKRTGEKVFLECVQDMDHENMFWYRQDPGLGLRLIYFSYDVKMKEKGDIPEGYSVSREKKERFSLILESASTNQTSMYLCASSFDPGLAEQYFGPGTRLTVT.

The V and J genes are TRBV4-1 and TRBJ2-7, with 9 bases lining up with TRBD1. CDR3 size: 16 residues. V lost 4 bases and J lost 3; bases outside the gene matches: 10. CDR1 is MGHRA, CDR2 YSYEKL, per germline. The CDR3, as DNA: TGCGCCAGCAGCCCGGCCCCGGGACAGGGTATCTACGAGCAGTACTTC. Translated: CASSPAPGQGIYEQYF.

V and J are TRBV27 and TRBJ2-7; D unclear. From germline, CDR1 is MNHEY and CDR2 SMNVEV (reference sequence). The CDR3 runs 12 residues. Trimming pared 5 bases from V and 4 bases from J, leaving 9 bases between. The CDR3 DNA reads TGTGCCAGCAGTCTAAACGGGTACGAGCAGTACTTC. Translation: CASSLNGYEQYF.

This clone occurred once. As DNA, the CDR3 is TGTGCCAGCAGCCTAAGCGGGATACAAGAGACCCAGTACTTC. Translation: CASSLSGIQETQYF. The chain joins TRBV7-2 to TRBJ2-5; the match to TRBD2 covers 7 bases. The CDR3 is made up of 14 amino acids. CDR1 is SGHTA and CDR2 is FQGNSA in the germline V gene. The junction had 5 bases not matched to a gene; V was cut back by 5 bases and J by 2 bases. Combining the CDR3 with reference TRBV7-2 and TRBJ2-5 gives the whole variable domain GAGVSQSPSNKVTEKGKDVELRCDPISGHTALYWYRQSLGQGLEFLIYFQGNSAPDKSGLPSDRFSAERTGGSVSTLTIQRTQQEDSAVYLCASSLSGIQETQYFGPGTRLLVL.

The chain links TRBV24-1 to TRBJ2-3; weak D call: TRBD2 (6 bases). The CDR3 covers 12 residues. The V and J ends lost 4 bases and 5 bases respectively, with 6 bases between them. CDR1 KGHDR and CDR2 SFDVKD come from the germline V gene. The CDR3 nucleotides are TGTGCCACCAGTGAGGGGGGAGATACGCAGTATTTT. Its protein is CATSEGGDTQYF.

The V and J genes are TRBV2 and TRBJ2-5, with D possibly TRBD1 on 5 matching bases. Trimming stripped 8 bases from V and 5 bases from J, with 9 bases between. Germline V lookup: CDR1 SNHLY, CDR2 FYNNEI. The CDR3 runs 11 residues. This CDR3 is CASGAGETQYF. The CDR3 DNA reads TGTGCCAGCGGGGCTGGGGAGACCCAGTACTTC.

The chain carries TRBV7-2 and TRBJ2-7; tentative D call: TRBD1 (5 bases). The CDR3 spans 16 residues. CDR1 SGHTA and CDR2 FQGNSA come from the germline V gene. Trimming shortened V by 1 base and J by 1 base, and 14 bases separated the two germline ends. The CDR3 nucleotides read TGTGCCAGCAGCTTAGTTTTGGGGCGTACTTCCTACGAGCAGTACTTC. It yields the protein CASSLVLGRTSYEQYF.

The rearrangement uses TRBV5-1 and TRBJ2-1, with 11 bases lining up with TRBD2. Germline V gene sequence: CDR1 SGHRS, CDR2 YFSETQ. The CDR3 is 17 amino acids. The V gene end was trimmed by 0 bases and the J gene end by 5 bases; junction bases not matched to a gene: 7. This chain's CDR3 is CASSLELLGLADNEQFF. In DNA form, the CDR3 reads TGCGCCAGCAGCTTGGAACTGCTGGGACTAGCGGACAATGAGCAGTTCTTC.

This CDR3 reads CASSPGGQPQHF. The CDR3 DNA reads as TGTGCCAGCAGTCCAGGGGGGCAGCCCCAGCATTTT. The chain employs TRBV28 and TRBJ1-5; 7 bases are a match to TRBD1. The CDR3 is 12 amino acids. CDR1 is MDHEN, CDR2 SYDVKM, per germline. The V segment lost 5 bases and the J segment 7 bases; nucleotides outside the gene matches: 2.

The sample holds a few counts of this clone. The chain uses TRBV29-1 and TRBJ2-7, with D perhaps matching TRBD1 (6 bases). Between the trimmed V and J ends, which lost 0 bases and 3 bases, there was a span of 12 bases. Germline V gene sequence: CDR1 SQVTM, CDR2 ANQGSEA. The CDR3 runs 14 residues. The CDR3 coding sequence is TGCAGCGTTGAAGATCGGGTAGGGGGCTACGAGCAGTACTTC. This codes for CSVEDRVGGYEQYF.

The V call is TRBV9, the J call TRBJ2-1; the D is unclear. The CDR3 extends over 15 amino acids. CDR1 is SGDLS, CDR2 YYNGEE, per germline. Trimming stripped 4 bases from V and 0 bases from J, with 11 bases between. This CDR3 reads CASSPGPVSYNEQFF. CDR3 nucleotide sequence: TGTGCCAGCAGCCCGGGTCCGGTCTCCTACAATGAGCAGTTCTTC.

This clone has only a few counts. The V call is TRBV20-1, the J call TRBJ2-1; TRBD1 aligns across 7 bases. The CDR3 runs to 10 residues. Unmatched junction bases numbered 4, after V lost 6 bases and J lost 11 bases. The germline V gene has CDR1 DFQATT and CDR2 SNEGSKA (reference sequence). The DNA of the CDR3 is TGCAGTGCATGGGACAGAAAGCAGTTCTTC. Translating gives CSAWDRKQFF.

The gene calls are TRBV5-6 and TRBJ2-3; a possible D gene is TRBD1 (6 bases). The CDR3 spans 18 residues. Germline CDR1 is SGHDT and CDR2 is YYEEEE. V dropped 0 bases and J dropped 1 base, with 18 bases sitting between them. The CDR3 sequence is CASSLEALWGRRTDTQYF. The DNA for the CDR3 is TGTGCCAGCAGCTTGGAAGCCCTATGGGGGCGCCGCACAGATACGCAGTATTTT.

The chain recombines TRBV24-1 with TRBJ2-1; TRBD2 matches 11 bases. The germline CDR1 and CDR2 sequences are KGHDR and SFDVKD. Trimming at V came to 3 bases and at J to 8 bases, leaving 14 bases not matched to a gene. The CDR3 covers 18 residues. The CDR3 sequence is CATSDPGTSGASLHEQFF. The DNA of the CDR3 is TGTGCCACCAGTGATCCCGGGACTAGCGGTGCGAGTTTGCATGAGCAGTTCTTC.

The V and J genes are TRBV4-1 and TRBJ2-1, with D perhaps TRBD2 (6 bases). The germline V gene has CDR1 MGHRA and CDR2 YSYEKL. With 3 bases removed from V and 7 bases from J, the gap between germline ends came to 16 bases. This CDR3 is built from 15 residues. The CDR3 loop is CASSQGTGSRNEQFF. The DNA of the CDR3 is TGCGCCAGCAGCCAGGGGACTGGGTCAAGAAATGAGCAGTTCTTC.

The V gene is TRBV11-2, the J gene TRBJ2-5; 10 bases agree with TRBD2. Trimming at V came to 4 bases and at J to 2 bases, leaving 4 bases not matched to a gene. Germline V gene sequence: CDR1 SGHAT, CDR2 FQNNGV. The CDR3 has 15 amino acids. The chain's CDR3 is CASSWTSGGQETQYF. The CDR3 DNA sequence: TGTGCCAGCAGCTGGACTAGCGGTGGGCAAGAGACCCAGTACTTC.

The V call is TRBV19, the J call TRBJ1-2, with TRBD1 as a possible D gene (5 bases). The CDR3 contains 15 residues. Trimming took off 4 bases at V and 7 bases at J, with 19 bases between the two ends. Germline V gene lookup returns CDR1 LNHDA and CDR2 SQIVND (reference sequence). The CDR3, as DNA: TGTGCCAGTAGTACGACAGCCCACCCCCGTCTTGGCTACACCTTC. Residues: CASSTTAHPRLGYTF.

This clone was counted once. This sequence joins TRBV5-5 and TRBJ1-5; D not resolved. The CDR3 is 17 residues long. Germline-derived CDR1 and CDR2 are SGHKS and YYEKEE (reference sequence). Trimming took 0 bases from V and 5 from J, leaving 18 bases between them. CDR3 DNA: TGTGCCAGCAGCTTGGAGGATCCAGGCGCCTCATATCAGCCCCAGCATTTT. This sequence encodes CASSLEDPGASYQPQHF.

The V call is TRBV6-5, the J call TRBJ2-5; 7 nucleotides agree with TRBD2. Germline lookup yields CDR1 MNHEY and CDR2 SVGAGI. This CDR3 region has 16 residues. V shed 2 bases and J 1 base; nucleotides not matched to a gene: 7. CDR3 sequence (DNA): TGTGCCAGCAGTTACGGGGGGGGGAGTGTCCAAGAGACCCAGTACTTC. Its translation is CASSYGGGSVQETQYF.

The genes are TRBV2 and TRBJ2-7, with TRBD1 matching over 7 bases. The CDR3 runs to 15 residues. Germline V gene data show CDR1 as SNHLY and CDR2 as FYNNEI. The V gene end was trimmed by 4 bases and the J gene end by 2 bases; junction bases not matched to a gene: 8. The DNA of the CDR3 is TGTGCCAGCAGTGGTTGGGACAGCCCCACCTACGAGCAGTACTTC. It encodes CASSGWDSPTYEQYF.